This T cell receptor (beta chain) is from a study of CXCR3-negative and CXCR3-positive naive CD8 T cells. The study, taken as a whole, reports: The majority of assays used fresh PBMCs, and CXCR3 expression partially decreased after cryopreservation. CXCR3-positive naive cells carried more hydrophobic TRB CDR3s than CXCR3-negative ones. Comparably high diversity marked both naive subsets, whereas memory CD8+ cells had much lower diversity. Naive CXCR3-positive and CXCR3-negative cells shared similar TRBV-TRBJ usage, unlike memory cells.

A remark on this clonotype: Its cognate antigen is unknown.

CDR3 length equals 15 residues. Germline-derived CDR1 and CDR2 are LGHNA and YSLEER. The TRB cDNA libraries were prepared by 5' RACE with UMI labels. TCRdb derives one entry per CDR3 protein from the 5' RACE reads, leaving out DNA. With just under 90,000 distinct CDR3 sequences in the sample, the ten largest clones hold around 0.82%. This chain links TRBV4-3 with TRBJ2-7. The sequencing sample was made of naive CXCR3+ CD8+ T cells from blood. Stated subset: CD45RO-CCR7+CD27+CD95- naive CD8+ T cells expressing CXCR3 (TNR3+). This clonotype was obtained from a human donor in good health. Some clones in this sample may be carry-over from other donors' samples. The chain's CDR3 is CASSQSWGLTYEQYF.